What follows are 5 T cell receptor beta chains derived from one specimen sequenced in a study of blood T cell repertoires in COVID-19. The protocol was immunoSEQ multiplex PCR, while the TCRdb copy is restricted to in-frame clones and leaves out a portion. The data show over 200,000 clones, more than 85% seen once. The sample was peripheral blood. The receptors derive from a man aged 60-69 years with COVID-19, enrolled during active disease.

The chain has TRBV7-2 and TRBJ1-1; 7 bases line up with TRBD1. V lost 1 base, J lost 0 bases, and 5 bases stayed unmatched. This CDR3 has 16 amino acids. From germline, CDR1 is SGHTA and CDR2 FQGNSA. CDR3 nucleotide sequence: TGTGCCAGCAGCTTAGGGGGCGACAGGGTGAACACTGAAGCTTTCTTT. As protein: CASSLGGDRVNTEAFF.

CDR3 sequence reads: CASRESGEQFF. CDR3 nucleotides: TGTGCCAGCAGGGAAAGCGGTGAGCAGTTCTTC. The chain couples TRBV7-6 to TRBJ2-1, with a tentative D call TRBD2 (5 bases). Germline-derived CDR1 and CDR2 are SGHVS and FNYEAQ. Trimming removed 6 bases from V and 9 bases from J, with 9 bases in between. CDR3 length equals 11 residues.

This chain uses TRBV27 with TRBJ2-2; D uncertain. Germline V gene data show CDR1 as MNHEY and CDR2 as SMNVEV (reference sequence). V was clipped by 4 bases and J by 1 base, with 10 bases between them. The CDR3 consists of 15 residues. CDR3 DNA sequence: TGTGCCAGCAGTTCACCCCCGGGGAACACCGGGGAGCTGTTTTTT. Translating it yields CASSSPPGNTGELFF.

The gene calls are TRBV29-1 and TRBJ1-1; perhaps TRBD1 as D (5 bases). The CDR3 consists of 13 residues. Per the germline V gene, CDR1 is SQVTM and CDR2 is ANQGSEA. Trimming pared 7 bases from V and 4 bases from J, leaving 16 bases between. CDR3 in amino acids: CSEYGGGATEAFF. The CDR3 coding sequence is TGCAGCGAGTACGGGGGGGGAGCCACTGAAGCTTTCTTT.

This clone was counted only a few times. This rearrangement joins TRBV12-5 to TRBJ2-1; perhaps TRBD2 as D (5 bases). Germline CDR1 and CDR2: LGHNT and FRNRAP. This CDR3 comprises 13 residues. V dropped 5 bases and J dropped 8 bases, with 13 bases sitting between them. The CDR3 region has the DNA TGTGCTAGTGGTCGTTCCCCCGGGGATGAGCAGTTCTTC. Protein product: CASGRSPGDEQFF.